This T cell receptor (beta chain) was recovered during a study of shared clonotypes between healthy human individuals (dated by TCRdb to between 2020 and 2021). Regarding the study in general: The cohort comprised a couple of women and a few men aged 18 to 49 years. For each donor, three plates each were used for CD4 naive and CD4 memory, two plates were used for CD8 naive, and one plate was used for CD8 memory. To estimate repertoire size and how much clonotype sharing occurs between individuals, the study deeply sequenced the blood TCR repertoires of a handful of healthy adults. To increase sequencing depth and limit assay-specific biases, TCR repertoire library preparation and sequencing were carried out by different laboratories using diverse techniques. Between about 0.9 and 10 billion PBMCs per donor were obtained by leukapheresis. Study-wide conclusions, independent of this receptor: Compared with non-shared clonotypes, clonotypes shared by all four sorted-subset donors had higher generation probabilities. Naive subsets generally had larger estimated clonotype richness than memory subsets did. Pairwise subsampling led to the expectation that sequencing depth would affect the degree of clonotype sharing among donors. Because the study included a small number of donors, the genetic and exposure-history diversity represented was limited. About 5% of naive CD4, 3% to 4% of naive CD8, around 2.3% of memory CD4, and less than 0.45% of memory CD8 clonotypes were shared across four donors. Even with the large sequencing depth, rarefaction of the sorted-subset datasets indicated that sequencing was incomplete. Sampling was restricted to blood, and TCR repertoires in tissue are likely to differ from TCR repertoires in blood.

About this clone itself: Its recognized antigen is unknown. Base quality data are lacking; no much larger clone is found one base away. Other DNA sequences in the same sample also yield this CDR3.

The donors were healthy, HIV-negative adults with no recently reported acute infections or vaccinations. All donors were Caucasian adults living in Nashville, Tennessee, USA. CD4+ T cells were enriched by magnetic negative selection; naive cells were then positively selected on CD45RA, and the negative fraction formed the memory subset. After blood collection by leukapheresis, PBMCs were isolated using Ficoll-Histopaque density gradient centrifugation and then cryopreserved in the vapor phase of liquid nitrogen. Analytical flow cytometry was used to check the purity and quantity of each magnetically sorted T cell population. Genomic DNA was isolated from each sorted fraction and quantified by UV absorbance on a Nanodrop 2000c. Using the deep immunoSEQ assay, multiplex PCR amplified TCR CDR3 regions from genomic DNA. Genomic DNA extracted from each cell subset was distributed evenly over all wells of several immunoSEQ 96-well plates, and each plate served as one replicate. Each replicate PCR for sorted subsets received roughly 0.2 ug genomic DNA, equal to about 30,000 T cell genomes. Purified libraries were measured with a Qubit 3.0 fluorometer, size-checked on a Bioanalyzer 2100, and measured again with the KAPA Library Quantification kit. Every immunoSEQ 96-well plate was sequenced on a dedicated single-read 150-cycle Illumina NextSeq 550 flow cell. The original pipeline was this. Because the immunoSEQ output held only junctional sequences and lacked quality scores, the filtering could not match the filtering applied to full-length reads. Sequences were annotated with PyIR, a Python wrapper for IgBLAST v1.9, and V/J genes and CDR3 were assigned using IMGT germline references. Reads with weak V/J assignments (E-value above 1e-6), missing CDR3, stop codons, out-of-frame junctions, or ambiguous translated residues were removed. V3J clonotypes were defined as sequences sharing the same inferred V gene, J gene, and CDR3 amino acid sequence. To compute the percentage overlap between repertoires, the number of shared unique clonotypes was divided by the size of the smaller repertoire. Three approaches were used to assess repertoire richness: RTK rarefaction, the Chao1 estimator, and Recon v2.1 estimates of unobserved clonotypes. Generation probabilities were computed with OLGA for all TCRbeta clonotypes obtained by the gDNA method from a handful of donors. In its TCRdb copy, this immuneACCESS table keeps in-frame sequences only and misses some clones. Where compared with another copy, unresolved V genes explain less than half of these, and the others have no known cause. Clone size and V and J calls were adopted from that table, with D and trimming inferred from the DNA. This sample gives more than 2,000,000 clones in total; approximately 95% of them show up just once. The top ten clonotypes cover about 0.39% of the sample.

The trim is 5 bases for V and 0 bases for J, with a gap of 10 bases between the germline ends. CDR1 and CDR2 are drawn from the germline V gene: SGHTA, FQGTGA. The CDR3 spans 15 residues, from the cysteine through the phenylalanine. The only DNA kept is the CDR3, 45 bases in frame from the first base. Specimen: naive CD4+ T cells from PBMCs. Per the publication, the cell subset or site label means: CD45RA+ positively selected. The receptor was derived from a man younger than 30 in good health. Some clones in this sample may be carry-over from other donors' samples. The V and J segments used are TRBV7-3 and TRBJ2-2; the D segment cannot be called with confidence. CDR3 region: CASSPGTPNTGELFF. The bases read TGTGCCAGCAGCCCGGGTACCCCGAACACCGGGGAGCTGTTTTTT.